These 10 T cell receptor beta chains share one sample of origin, sequenced in a study of T cell responses to AZD1222 COVID-19 vaccine. Some clones are missing from TCRdb's copy, which holds only in-frame ones; the method was immunoSEQ multiplex PCR. The table includes tens of thousands of clones, around 88% detected once. Sample: peripheral blood, taken 28 days after the second AZD1222 dose. These receptors were taken from an adult who received the AZD1222 COVID-19 vaccine.

The chain employs TRBV19 and TRBJ1-2; D gene uncertain. The CDR3 has 18 amino acids. V dropped 6 bases and J dropped 2 bases, with 25 bases sitting between them. Per germline, CDR1 LNHDA and CDR2 SQIVND (reference sequence). CDR3 DNA sequence: TGTGCCAGTAGACCCCCATTTCATAAACCGGGGAGCAACTATGGCTACACCTTC. This translates into CASRPPFHKPGSNYGYTF.

This clone has only one observation. The V and J genes are TRBV19 and TRBJ2-3, with D unresolved. The ends were cut back, 1 base at V and 2 bases at J, with 10 bases in the middle. CDR1 and CDR2 from the germline V gene are LNHDA and SQIVND (reference sequence). The CDR3 runs 15 residues. CDR3 sequence reads: CASSIAAGPTDTQYF. CDR3 in DNA: TGTGCCAGTAGTATAGCCGCAGGCCCCACAGATACGCAGTATTTT.

This clone was seen only a few times. The rearrangement joins TRBV7-2 to TRBJ2-2; 9 bases agree with TRBD1. V lost 4 bases, J lost 4 bases, and 7 bases stayed unmatched. Germline CDR1 and CDR2: SGHTA and FQGNSA. CDR3 length equals 16 residues. CDR3 in DNA: TGTGCCAGCAGCTCACAGGGGGCACGCCTCACCGGGGAGCTGTTTTTT. Amino acids: CASSSQGARLTGELFF.

The V call is TRBV19, the J call TRBJ1-1, with D possibly TRBD1 on 5 matching bases. CDR1 and CDR2 (germline): LNHDA, SQIVND (reference sequence). The CDR3 totals 13 residues. Trimming removed 2 bases at V and 7 bases at J, with 11 bases between. This chain's CDR3 is CASSIIQGGEAFF. For the CDR3, the DNA is TGTGCCAGTAGTATAATCCAGGGCGGTGAAGCTTTCTTT.

The chain has TRBV6-5 and TRBJ1-2; 9 bases agree with TRBD1. Trimming cost V 5 bases and J 8 bases; bases outside gene matches: 6. CDR3 size: 13 residues. Germline CDR1 is MNHEY and CDR2 is SVGAGI. The chain's CDR3 is CASSRDRAYGYTF. CDR3 bases: TGTGCCAGCAGTAGGGACAGGGCTTACGGCTACACCTTC.

The chain has TRBV27 and TRBJ1-4, with D possibly TRBD1 on 5 matching bases. The V gene's germline CDR1 is MNHEY and CDR2 SMNVEV (reference sequence). V was shortened by 6 bases and J by 4 bases, with 12 bases between the two germline ends. The CDR3 has 14 residues. CDR3 amino acids: CASSPTDINEKLFF. The CDR3 nucleotides read TGTGCCAGCAGCCCGACAGATATTAATGAAAAACTGTTTTTT.

This clone has more than one count but fewer than ten. This chain uses TRBV28 with TRBJ2-7, with D unresolved. The germline gives CDR1 MDHEN, CDR2 SYDVKM. Trimming removed 3 bases at V and 2 bases at J, with 8 bases between. The CDR3 consists of 13 residues. CDR3 nucleotides: TGTGCCAGCAGTTTGCGGCAGACCTACGAGCAGTACTTC. This gives the protein CASSLRQTYEQYF.

CDR3 sequence: CASSPGGGRSSYEQYF. DNA for the CDR3: TGCGCCAGCAGCCCAGGGGGAGGGAGGAGCTCCTACGAGCAGTACTTC. J is TRBJ2-7 and V is TRBV5-1; tentatively, D is TRBD1 or TRBD2 (7 bases each). V was pared by 4 bases and J by 0 bases, with 17 bases between. The germline V gene encodes CDR1 SGHRS and CDR2 YFSETQ. CDR3 length equals 16 residues.

The CDR3 loop is CASSPMGENREKLFF. The DNA of the CDR3 is TGTGCCAGTAGTCCCATGGGGGAGAATCGAGAAAAACTGTTTTTT. The chain couples TRBV19 to TRBJ1-4; the D gene is possibly TRBD1 (5 bases). There are 15 residues in the CDR3. The V gene lost 5 bases and the J gene lost 8 bases, with 18 bases spanning the gap. Germline V gene sequence: CDR1 LNHDA, CDR2 SQIVND (reference sequence).

This chain uses TRBV5-5 with TRBJ1-4; no definite D call. The CDR3 is 12 residues long. The germline CDR1 and CDR2 sequences are SGHKS and YYEKEE (reference sequence). The V and J ends lost 1 base and 8 bases respectively, with 6 bases between them. CDR3 nucleotide sequence: TGTGCCAGCAGCTTGTTGCGAGAAAAACTGTTTTTT. This encodes CASSLLREKLFF.